This TCR beta chain was sequenced in a study of blood T cell repertoires in COVID-19. On the study more broadly: Spain, Italy and the United States supplied samples that represented acute and convalescent COVID-19.

Data came from immunoSEQ multiplex PCR; TCRdb stores just in-frame clones and leaves some out. The sample lists 200,000 or so clones, 80% to 90% occurring once. Germline trimming cut 4 bases from V and 4 bases from J; bases unmatched to any gene: 7. This CDR3 has 15 amino acids. Germline-derived CDR1 and CDR2 are SGHDN and FVKESK. The clonotype originates from a man aged 30 to 39 with active or convalescent COVID-19. Sample: peripheral blood. The chain joins TRBV14 to TRBJ1-2; 9 nucleotides match TRBD1. CDR3 bases: TGTGCCAGCAGCCCTCTGACAGGGGGTGGCTATGGCTACACCTTC. Translating gives CASSPLTGGGYGYTF.